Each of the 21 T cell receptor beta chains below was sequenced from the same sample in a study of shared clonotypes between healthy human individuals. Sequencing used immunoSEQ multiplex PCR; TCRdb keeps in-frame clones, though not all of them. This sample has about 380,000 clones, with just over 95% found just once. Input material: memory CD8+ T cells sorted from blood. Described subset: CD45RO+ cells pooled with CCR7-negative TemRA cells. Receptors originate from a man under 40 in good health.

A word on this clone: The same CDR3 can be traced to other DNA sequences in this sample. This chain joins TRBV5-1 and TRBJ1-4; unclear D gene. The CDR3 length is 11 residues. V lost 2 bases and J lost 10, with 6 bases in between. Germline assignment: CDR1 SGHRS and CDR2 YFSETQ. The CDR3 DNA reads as TGCGCCAGCAGCTTAATGGGAAAACTGTTTTTT. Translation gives CASSLMGKLFF.

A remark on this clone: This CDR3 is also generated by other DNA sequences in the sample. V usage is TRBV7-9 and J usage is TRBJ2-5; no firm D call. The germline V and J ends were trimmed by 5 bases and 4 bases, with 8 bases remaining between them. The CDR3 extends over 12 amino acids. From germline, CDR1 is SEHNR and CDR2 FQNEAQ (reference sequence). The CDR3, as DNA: TGTGCCAGCAGCCCCCCGGGAGAGACCCAGTACTTC. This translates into CASSPPGETQYF.

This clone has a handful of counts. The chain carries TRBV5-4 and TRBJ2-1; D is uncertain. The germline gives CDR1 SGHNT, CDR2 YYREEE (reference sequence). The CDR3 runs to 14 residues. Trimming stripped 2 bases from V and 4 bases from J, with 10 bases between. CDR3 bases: TGTGCCAGCAGCTTCGAGGATCGTTACAATGAGCAGTTCTTC. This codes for CASSFEDRYNEQFF.

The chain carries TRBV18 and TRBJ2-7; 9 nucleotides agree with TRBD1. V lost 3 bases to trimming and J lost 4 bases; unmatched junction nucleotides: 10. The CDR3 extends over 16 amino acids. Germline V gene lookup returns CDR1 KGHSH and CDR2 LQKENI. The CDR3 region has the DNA TGTGCCAGCTCACCGTACACAGGGGGCGCTTGGTACGAGCAGTACTTC. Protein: CASSPYTGGAWYEQYF.

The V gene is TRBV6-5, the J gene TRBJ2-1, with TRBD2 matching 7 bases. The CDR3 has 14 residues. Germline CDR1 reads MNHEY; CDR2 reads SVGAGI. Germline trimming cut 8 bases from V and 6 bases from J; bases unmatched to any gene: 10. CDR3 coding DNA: TGTGCCAGCTCGTCGGGAGGTATGATCAATGAGCAGTTCTTC. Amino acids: CASSSGGMINEQFF.

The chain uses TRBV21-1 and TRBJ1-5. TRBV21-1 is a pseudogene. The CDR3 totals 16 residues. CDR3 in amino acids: CASSRDGAYSNQPQHF. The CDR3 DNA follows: TGTGCCAGCAGCCGTGATGGCGCTTATAGCAATCAGCCCCAGCATTTT.

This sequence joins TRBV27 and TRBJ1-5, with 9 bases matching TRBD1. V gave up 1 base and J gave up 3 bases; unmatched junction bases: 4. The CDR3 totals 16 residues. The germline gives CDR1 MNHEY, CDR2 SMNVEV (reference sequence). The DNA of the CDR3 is TGTGCCAGCAGTTTATTCGGGACAGGGATCAATCAGCCCCAGCATTTT. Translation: CASSLFGTGINQPQHF.

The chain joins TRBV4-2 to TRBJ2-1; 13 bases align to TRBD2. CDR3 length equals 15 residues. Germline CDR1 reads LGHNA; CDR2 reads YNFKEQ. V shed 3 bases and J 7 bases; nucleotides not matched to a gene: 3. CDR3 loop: CASSQRTSGRNEQFF. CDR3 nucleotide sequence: TGTGCCAGCAGCCAGAGGACTAGCGGGAGAAATGAGCAGTTCTTC.

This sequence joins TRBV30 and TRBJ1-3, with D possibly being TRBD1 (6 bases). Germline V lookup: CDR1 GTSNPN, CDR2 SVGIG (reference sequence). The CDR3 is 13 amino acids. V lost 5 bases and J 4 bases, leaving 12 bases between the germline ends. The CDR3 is CAWASGVGNTIYF. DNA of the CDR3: TGTGCCTGGGCTTCAGGGGTAGGAAACACCATATATTTT.

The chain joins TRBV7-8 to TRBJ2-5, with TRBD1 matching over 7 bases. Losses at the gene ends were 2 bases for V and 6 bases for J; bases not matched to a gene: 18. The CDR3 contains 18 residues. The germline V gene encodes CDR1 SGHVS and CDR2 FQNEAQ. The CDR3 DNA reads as TGTGCCAGCAGCTTACACCGGGACAGCCCTACCAGTCAAAAGACCCAGTACTTC. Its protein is CASSLHRDSPTSQKTQYF.

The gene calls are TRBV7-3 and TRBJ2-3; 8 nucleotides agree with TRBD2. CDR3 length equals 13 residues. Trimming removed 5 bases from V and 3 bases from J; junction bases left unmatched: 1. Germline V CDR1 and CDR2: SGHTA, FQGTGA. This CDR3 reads CASSPSGTDTQYF. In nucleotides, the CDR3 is TGTGCCAGCAGCCCTAGCGGGACAGATACGCAGTATTTT.

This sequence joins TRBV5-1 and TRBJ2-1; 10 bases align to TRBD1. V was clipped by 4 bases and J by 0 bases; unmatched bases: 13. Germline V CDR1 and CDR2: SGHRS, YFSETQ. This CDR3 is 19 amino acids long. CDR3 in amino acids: CASSPGTGAGLASYNEQFF. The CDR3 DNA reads TGCGCCAGCAGCCCCGGGACAGGGGCAGGACTGGCCTCCTACAATGAGCAGTTCTTC. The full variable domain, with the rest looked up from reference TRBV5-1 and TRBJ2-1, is KAGVTQTPRYLIKTRGQQVTLSCSPISGHRSVSWYQQTPGQGLQFLFEYFSETQRNKGNFPGRFSGRQFSNSRSEMNVSTLELGDSALYLCASSPGTGAGLASYNEQFFGPGTRLTVL.

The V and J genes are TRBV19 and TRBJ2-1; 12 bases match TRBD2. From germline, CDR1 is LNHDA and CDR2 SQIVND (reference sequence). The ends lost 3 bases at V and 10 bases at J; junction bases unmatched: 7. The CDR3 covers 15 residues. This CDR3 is CASSIQTSGRGEQFF. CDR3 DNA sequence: TGTGCCAGTAGTATCCAGACTAGCGGGAGAGGCGAGCAGTTCTTC.

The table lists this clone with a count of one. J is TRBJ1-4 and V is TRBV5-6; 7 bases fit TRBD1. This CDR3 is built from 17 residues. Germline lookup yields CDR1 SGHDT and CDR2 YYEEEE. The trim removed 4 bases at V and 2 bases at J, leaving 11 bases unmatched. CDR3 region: CASSPHGGTVTNEKLFF. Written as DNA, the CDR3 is TGTGCCAGCAGCCCCCACGGCGGGACAGTGACTAATGAAAAACTGTTTTTT. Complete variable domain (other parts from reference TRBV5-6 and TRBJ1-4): DAGVTQSPTHLIKTRGQQVTLRCSPKSGHDTVSWYQQALGQGPQFIFQYYEEEERQRGNFPDRFSGHQFPNYSSELNVNALLLGDSALYLCASSPHGGTVTNEKLFFGSGTQLSVL.

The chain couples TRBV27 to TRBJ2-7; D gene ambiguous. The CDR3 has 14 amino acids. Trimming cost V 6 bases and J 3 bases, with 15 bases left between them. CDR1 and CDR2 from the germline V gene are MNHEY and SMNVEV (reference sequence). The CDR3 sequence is CASSPDANLYEQYF. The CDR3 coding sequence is TGTGCCAGCAGCCCGGACGCGAACCTCTACGAGCAGTACTTC.

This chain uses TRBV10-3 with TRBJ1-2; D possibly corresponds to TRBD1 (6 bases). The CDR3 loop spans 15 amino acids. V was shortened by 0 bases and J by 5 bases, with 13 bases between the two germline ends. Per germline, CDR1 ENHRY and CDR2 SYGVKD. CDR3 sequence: CAISESGTFGYGYTF. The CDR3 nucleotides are TGTGCCATCAGTGAGTCGGGGACATTTGGGTATGGCTACACCTTC.

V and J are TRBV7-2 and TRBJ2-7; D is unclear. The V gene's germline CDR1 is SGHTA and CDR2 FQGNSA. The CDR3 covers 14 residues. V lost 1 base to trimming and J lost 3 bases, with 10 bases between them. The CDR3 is CASSLEASLYEQYF. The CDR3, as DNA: TGTGCCAGCAGCTTAGAGGCTAGTCTCTACGAGCAGTACTTC.

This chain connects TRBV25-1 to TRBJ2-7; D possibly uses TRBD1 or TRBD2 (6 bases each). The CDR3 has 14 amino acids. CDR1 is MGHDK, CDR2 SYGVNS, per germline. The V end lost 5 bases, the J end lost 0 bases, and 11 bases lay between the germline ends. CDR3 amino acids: CASSRGLSSYEQYF. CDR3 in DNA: TGTGCCAGCAGTCGGGGGCTCAGCTCCTACGAGCAGTACTTC.

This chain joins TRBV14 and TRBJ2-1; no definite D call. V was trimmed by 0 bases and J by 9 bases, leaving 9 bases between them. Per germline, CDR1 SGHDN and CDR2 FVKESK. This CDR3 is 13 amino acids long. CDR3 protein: CASSQDRKGEQFF. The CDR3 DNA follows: TGTGCCAGCAGCCAAGATCGAAAGGGTGAGCAGTTCTTC. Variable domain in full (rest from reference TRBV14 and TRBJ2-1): EAGVTQFPSHSVIEKGQTVTLRCDPISGHDNLYWYRRVMGKEIKFLLHFVKESKQDESGMPNNRFLAERTGGTYSTLKVQPAELEDSGVYFCASSQDRKGEQFFGPGTRLTVL.

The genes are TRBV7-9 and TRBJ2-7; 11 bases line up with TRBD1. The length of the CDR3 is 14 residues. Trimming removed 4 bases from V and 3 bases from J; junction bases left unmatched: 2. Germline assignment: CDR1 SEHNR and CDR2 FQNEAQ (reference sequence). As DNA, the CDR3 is TGTGCCAGCAGCTCCGGGACAGGGGGCTACGAGCAGTACTTC. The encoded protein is CASSSGTGGYEQYF.

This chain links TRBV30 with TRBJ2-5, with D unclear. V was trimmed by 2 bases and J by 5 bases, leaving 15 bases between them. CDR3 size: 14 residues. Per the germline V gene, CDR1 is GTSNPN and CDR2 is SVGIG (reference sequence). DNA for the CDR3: TGTGCCTGGAGTCCCGACTCACGCAGTGAGACCCAGTACTTC. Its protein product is CAWSPDSRSETQYF.